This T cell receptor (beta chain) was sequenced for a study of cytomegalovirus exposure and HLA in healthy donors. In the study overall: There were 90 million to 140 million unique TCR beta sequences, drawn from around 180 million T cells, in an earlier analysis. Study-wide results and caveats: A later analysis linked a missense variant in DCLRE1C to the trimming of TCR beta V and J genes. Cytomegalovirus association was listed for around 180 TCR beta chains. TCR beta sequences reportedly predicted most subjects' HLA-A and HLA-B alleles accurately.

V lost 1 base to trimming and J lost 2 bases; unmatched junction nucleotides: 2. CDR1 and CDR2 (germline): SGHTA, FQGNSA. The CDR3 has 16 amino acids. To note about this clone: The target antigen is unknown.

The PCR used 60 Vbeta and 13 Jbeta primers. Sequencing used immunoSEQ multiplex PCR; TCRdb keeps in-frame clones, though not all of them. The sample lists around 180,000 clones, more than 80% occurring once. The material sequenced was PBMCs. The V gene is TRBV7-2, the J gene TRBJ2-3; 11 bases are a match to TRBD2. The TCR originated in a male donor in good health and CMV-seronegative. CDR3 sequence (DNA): TGTGCCAGCAGCTTAGAACTAGCGGGGGCCACAGATACGCAGTATTTT. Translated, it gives CASSLELAGATDTQYF.